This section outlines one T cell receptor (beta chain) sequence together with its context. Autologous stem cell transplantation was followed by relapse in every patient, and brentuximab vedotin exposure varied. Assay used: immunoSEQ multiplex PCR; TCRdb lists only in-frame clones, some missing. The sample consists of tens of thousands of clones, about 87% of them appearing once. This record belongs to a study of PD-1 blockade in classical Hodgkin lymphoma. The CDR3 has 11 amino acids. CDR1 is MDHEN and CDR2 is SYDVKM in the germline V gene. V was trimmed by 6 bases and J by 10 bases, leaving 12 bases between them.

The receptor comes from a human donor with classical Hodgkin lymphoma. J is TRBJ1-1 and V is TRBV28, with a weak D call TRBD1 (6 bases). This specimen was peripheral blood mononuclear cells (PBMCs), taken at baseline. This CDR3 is CASRTDRLAFF. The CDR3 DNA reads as TGTGCCAGCAGGACCGACAGGTTAGCTTTCTTT. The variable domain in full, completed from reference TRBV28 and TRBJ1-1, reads DVKVTQSSRYLVKRTGEKVFLECVQDMDHENMFWYRQDPGLGLRLIYFSYDVKMKEKGDIPEGYSVSREKKERFSLILESASTNQTSMYLCASRTDRLAFFGQGTRLTVV.